A single sample gave rise to the 3 T cell receptor beta chains below, sequenced in a study of OX40 agonist ivuxolimab in advanced cancers. Profiling relied on immunoSEQ multiplex PCR, and the TCRdb table lists in-frame clones only, not all of them. The sample has 50,000 to 70,000 clones; around 80% are singletons. Specimen: CD4+ or CD8+ T cells sorted from blood, collected in a trial of the OX40 agonist ivuxolimab. The receptors stem from an adult with an advanced solid tumor such as melanoma, head and neck, liver or kidney cancer.

Only a few counts were recorded for this clone. The rearrangement joins TRBV6-6 to TRBJ2-1; TRBD1 aligns across 10 bases. CDR3 length: 16 residues. Trimming removed 4 bases from V and 3 bases from J; junction bases left unmatched: 6. The germline gives CDR1 MNHNY, CDR2 SVGAGI (reference sequence). CDR3 DNA sequence: TGTGCCAGCAGTTCCGGACAGGGGGTTGGCTACAATGAGCAGTTCTTC. This sequence encodes CASSSGQGVGYNEQFF.

This chain connects TRBV2 to TRBJ2-5; a possible D gene is TRBD2 (5 bases). Germline V CDR1 and CDR2: SNHLY, FYNNEI. The CDR3 loop spans 12 amino acids. V shed 8 bases and J shed 5 bases, with 12 bases lying between them. The CDR3 sequence is CASQPQRETQYF. CDR3 in DNA: TGTGCCAGCCAGCCTCAGCGGGAGACCCAGTACTTC.

CDR3 DNA sequence: TGTGCCAGTAGTATCAGTGGCAACCTAGCCAAAAACATTCAGTACTTC. Translating it yields CASSISGNLAKNIQYF. This chain joins TRBV19 and TRBJ2-4; no definite D call. V lost 3 bases and J lost 0, with 12 bases in between. The CDR3 is 16 amino acids. Germline CDR1 and CDR2: LNHDA and SQIVND (reference sequence).